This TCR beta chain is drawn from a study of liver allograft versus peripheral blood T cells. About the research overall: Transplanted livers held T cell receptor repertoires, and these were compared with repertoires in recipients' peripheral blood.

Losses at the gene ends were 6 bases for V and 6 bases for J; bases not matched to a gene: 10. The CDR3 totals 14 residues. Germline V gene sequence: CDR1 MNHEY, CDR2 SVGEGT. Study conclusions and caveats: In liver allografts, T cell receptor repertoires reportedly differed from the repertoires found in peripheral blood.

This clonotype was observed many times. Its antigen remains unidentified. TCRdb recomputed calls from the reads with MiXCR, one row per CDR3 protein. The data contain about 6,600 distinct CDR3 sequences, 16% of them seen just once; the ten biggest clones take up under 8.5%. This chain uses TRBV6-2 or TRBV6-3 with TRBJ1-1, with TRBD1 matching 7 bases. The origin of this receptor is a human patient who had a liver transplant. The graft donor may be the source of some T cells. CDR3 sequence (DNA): TGTGCCAGCAGAAACACCGGGACAGAGCCTGAAGCTTTCTTT. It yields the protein CASRNTGTEPEAFF.